These 27 T cell receptor beta chains originate from one sample sequenced in a study of T cells in localized non-small cell lung cancer. TCRdb's table, derived via immunoSEQ multiplex PCR, lists solely in-frame clones and lacks some. The data hold fewer than 90,000 clones, with just under 85% observed a single time. The specimen was peripheral blood, collected before any cancer treatment. The receptors originated from a man aged 40 to 70 with stage I lung adenocarcinoma.

The chain combines TRBV14 with TRBJ1-1, with 7 bases fitting TRBD1. Germline assignment: CDR1 SGHDN and CDR2 FVKESK. V gave up 5 bases and J gave up 1 base; unmatched junction bases: 4. The CDR3 length is 14 residues. The CDR3 is CASSERQGNTEAFF. As DNA, the CDR3 is TGTGCCAGCAGCGAGCGACAGGGGAACACTGAAGCTTTCTTT.

As regards this clone: A junction end diverges from the germline sequence, so it may reflect a read error. CDR3 in amino acids: CASSLTGGRSCEQYF. The CDR3 DNA follows: TGTGCTAGCAGCTTAACCGGGGGACGATCCTGCGAGCAGTACTTC. The gene calls are TRBV7-7 and TRBJ2-7; D may be TRBD2 (6 bases). This CDR3 spans 15 amino acids. The germline V gene has CDR1 SSHAT and CDR2 FNYEAQ (reference sequence).

The J gene is TRBJ1-2, the V gene TRBV6-1, with TRBD1 as a possible D gene (6 bases). The V gene's germline CDR1 is MNHNS and CDR2 SASEGT. The V and J ends lost 0 bases and 4 bases respectively, with 12 bases between them. This CDR3 is built from 15 residues. The CDR3 sequence is CASSEALGAIYGYTF. CDR3 bases: TGTGCCAGCAGTGAAGCGCTGGGGGCAATCTATGGCTACACCTTC.

V usage is TRBV18 and J usage is TRBJ2-3, with TRBD1 identical over 8 bases. In germline, CDR1 is KGHSH, CDR2 LQKENI. With 3 bases clipped from V and 5 bases from J, the junction kept 4 bases outside the gene matches. This CDR3 has 14 amino acids. DNA for the CDR3: TGTGCCAGCTCACCTCAGGGGGCTGGAGATACGCAGTATTTT. Residues: CASSPQGAGDTQYF.

The CDR3 nucleotides are TGTGCCAGCAGTTTATCACATCAGCCCCAGCATTTT. Translated, it gives CASSLSHQPQHF. V and J are TRBV28 and TRBJ1-5; D is unclear. V lost 1 base, J lost 5 bases, and 3 bases lay in between. CDR1 is MDHEN, CDR2 SYDVKM, per germline. CDR3 length: 12 residues.

CDR3 sequence: CASSTTGGEQYF. Written as DNA, the CDR3 is TGCGCCAGCAGCACTACAGGGGGAGAGCAGTACTTC. The chain couples TRBV5-1 to TRBJ2-7; 8 bases agree with TRBD1. Germline trimming cut 4 bases from V and 7 bases from J; bases unmatched to any gene: 4. The CDR3 is 12 amino acids. In germline, CDR1 is SGHRS, CDR2 YFSETQ.

This chain connects TRBV19 to TRBJ1-2, with a possible D match to TRBD1 (5 bases). The CDR3 is made up of 14 amino acids. Germline V gives CDR1 LNHDA, CDR2 SQIVND (reference sequence). V was cut by 4 bases and J by 4 bases, with 13 bases left in between. The CDR3 DNA follows: TGTGCCAGTAGTACACCAGGGTGGAGCTATGGCTACACCTTC. Translated, it gives CASSTPGWSYGYTF.

The rearrangement joins TRBV5-1 to TRBJ1-2; D remains unclear. Germline loops: CDR1 SGHRS, CDR2 YFSETQ. This CDR3 has 13 amino acids. Between the trimmed V and J ends, which lost 0 bases and 4 bases, there was a span of 7 bases. CDR3 residues: CASSLAEVYGYTF. CDR3 nucleotides: TGCGCCAGCAGCTTGGCCGAAGTCTATGGCTACACCTTC. The full variable domain, rest sourced from reference TRBV5-1 and TRBJ1-2, is KAGVTQTPRYLIKTRGQQVTLSCSPISGHRSVSWYQQTPGQGLQFLFEYFSETQRNKGNFPGRFSGRQFSNSRSEMNVSTLELGDSALYLCASSLAEVYGYTFGSGTRLTVV.

The CDR3 DNA reads as TGTGCCAGCAGCCAGAACACTGAAGCTTTCTTT. Protein: CASSQNTEAFF. The V gene is TRBV5-4, the J gene TRBJ1-1; no reliable D call. Germline CDR1 and CDR2: SGHNT and YYREEE (reference sequence). V dropped 4 bases and J dropped 1 base, with 2 bases sitting between them. The CDR3 is 11 residues long.

This clone was seen a single time. The chain joins TRBV7-9 to TRBJ2-1, with D uncertain. The CDR3 contains 13 residues. V lost 3 bases, J lost 8 bases, and 11 bases lay in between. CDR1 and CDR2 from the germline V gene are SEHNR and FQNEAQ (reference sequence). CDR3 in amino acids: CASSLPGIDEQFF. In DNA form, the CDR3 reads TGTGCCAGCAGCTTGCCGGGTATCGATGAGCAGTTCTTC.

This chain connects TRBV5-4 to TRBJ1-6, with 9 bases that match TRBD1. The V segment lost 4 bases and the J segment 6 bases; nucleotides outside the gene matches: 5. Germline CDR1 SGHNT, CDR2 YYREEE (reference sequence). There are 15 residues in the CDR3. The CDR3 sequence: CASSIQGAGNSPLHF. For the CDR3, the DNA is TGTGCCAGCAGCATACAGGGGGCCGGTAATTCACCCCTCCACTTT. The full variable domain, completed using reference TRBV5-4 and TRBJ1-6, is ETGVTQSPTHLIKTRGQQVTLRCSSQSGHNTVSWYQQALGQGPQFIFQYYREEENGRGNFPPRFSGLQFPNYSSELNVNALELDDSALYLCASSIQGAGNSPLHFGNGTRLTVT.

This clone was seen just once. The identical CDR3 is also encoded by other nucleotide sequences in the sample. The chain joins TRBV18 to TRBJ2-3; no definite D call. The CDR3 contains 13 residues. Deletions cut 0 bases from V and 0 bases from J, with 1 base between. In germline, CDR1 is KGHSH, CDR2 LQKENI. In DNA, the CDR3 is TGTGCCAGCTCACCACCTAGCACAGATACGCAGTATTTT. Amino acid sequence: CASSPPSTDTQYF.

This clone showed up just a few times. The rearrangement links TRBV11-2 to TRBJ1-2, with 9 bases that match TRBD1. CDR1 and CDR2 (germline): SGHAT, FQNNGV. This CDR3 is 15 amino acids long. The junction had 10 bases not matched to a gene; V was cut back by 3 bases and J by 8 bases. CDR3 region: CASSFSQQGARGYTF. CDR3 nucleotide sequence: TGTGCCAGCAGCTTTTCCCAACAGGGGGCTCGGGGCTACACCTTC.

The rearrangement joins TRBV11-2 to TRBJ2-3, with D tentatively TRBD1 (6 bases). The CDR3 extends over 12 amino acids. V was cut by 3 bases and J by 10 bases, with 11 bases left in between. CDR1 SGHAT and CDR2 FQNNGV come from the germline V gene. The CDR3 region is CASSFGTPAQYF. In nucleotides, the CDR3 is TGTGCCAGCAGCTTCGGGACACCCGCGCAGTATTTT. The full variable domain, with the rest looked up from reference TRBV11-2 and TRBJ2-3, is EAGVAQSPRYKIIEKRQSVAFWCNPISGHATLYWYQQILGQGPKLLIQFQNNGVVDDSQLPKDRFSAERLKGVDSTLKIQPAKLEDSAVYLCASSFGTPAQYFGPGTRLTVL.

V usage is TRBV11-3 and J usage is TRBJ2-3; D uncertain. The ends were cut back, 1 base at V and 6 bases at J, with 8 bases in the middle. CDR3 length: 13 amino acids. CDR1 and CDR2 (germline): SGHNT, YENEEA. CDR3 DNA: TGTGCCAGCAGCTTAGGGGAACGGGATACGCAGTATTTT. It is translated as CASSLGERDTQYF.

The chain is built from TRBV6-5 and TRBJ2-3, with D perhaps matching TRBD1 (6 bases). This CDR3 is built from 14 residues. V dropped 4 bases and J dropped 2 bases, with 10 bases sitting between them. The V gene's germline CDR1 is MNHEY and CDR2 SVGAGI. The CDR3 region is CASSLGGNTDTQYF. Written as DNA, the CDR3 is TGTGCCAGCAGTTTAGGGGGAAACACAGATACGCAGTATTTT.

This clone was seen a single time. The chain recombines TRBV2 with TRBJ2-3, with D possibly matching TRBD2 (6 bases). Trimming cost V 7 bases and J 0 bases, with 17 bases left between them. The CDR3 is made up of 16 amino acids. Per the germline V gene, CDR1 is SNHLY and CDR2 is FYNNEI. This CDR3 is CASKGGSLPSTDTQYF. CDR3 in DNA: TGTGCCAGCAAGGGAGGCAGTCTCCCTAGCACAGATACGCAGTATTTT.

This clone has more than one count but fewer than ten. The chain has TRBV11-2 and TRBJ2-2, with D hard to call. Germline V gene data show CDR1 as SGHAT and CDR2 as FQNNGV. CDR3 length: 14 amino acids. Trimming left V 3 bases short and J 0 bases short, with 5 bases between. The DNA for the CDR3 is TGTGCCAGCAGCTTCCAACCGAACACCGGGGAGCTGTTTTTT. Residues: CASSFQPNTGELFF. Full variable domain (remainder filled in from reference TRBV11-2 and TRBJ2-2): EAGVAQSPRYKIIEKRQSVAFWCNPISGHATLYWYQQILGQGPKLLIQFQNNGVVDDSQLPKDRFSAERLKGVDSTLKIQPAKLEDSAVYLCASSFQPNTGELFFGEGSRLTVL.

This sequence joins TRBV6-6 and TRBJ1-5; 7 bases fit TRBD1. CDR1 and CDR2 from the germline V gene are MNHNY and SVGAGI (reference sequence). Germline trimming cut 6 bases from V and 5 bases from J; bases unmatched to any gene: 7. The CDR3 has 14 residues. The CDR3 sequence is CASSKTGRYQPQHF. CDR3 bases: TGTGCCAGCAGCAAGACAGGGAGGTATCAGCCCCAGCATTTT.

This chain connects TRBV2 to TRBJ2-7, with a tentative D call TRBD2 (5 bases). Between the trimmed V and J ends, which lost 4 bases and 7 bases, there was a span of 8 bases. The CDR3 has 11 amino acids. CDR1 is SNHLY, CDR2 FYNNEI, per germline. The CDR3 nucleotides read TGTGCCAGCAGTGGCTCGGGGGAGCAGTACTTC. The encoded protein is CASSGSGEQYF. The full variable domain, rest sourced from reference TRBV2 and TRBJ2-7, is EPEVTQTPSHQVTQMGQEVILRCVPISNHLYFYWYRQILGQKVEFLVSFYNNEISEKSEIFDDQFSVERPDGSNFTLKIRSTKLEDSAMYFCASSGSGEQYFGPGTRLTVT.

In this sample, this clone turned up once. The rearrangement joins TRBV7-3 to TRBJ1-3; 7 positions agree with TRBD1. Germline loops: CDR1 SGHTA, CDR2 FQGTGA. The CDR3 loop spans 15 amino acids. V lost 5 bases to trimming and J lost 2 bases; unmatched junction nucleotides: 6. Written as DNA, the CDR3 is TGTGCCAGCAGCCCGTCGACAGGGACTGGAAACACCATATATTTT. Translation gives CASSPSTGTGNTIYF.

The rearrangement links TRBV19 to TRBJ2-3; D is uncertain. The V and J ends lost 1 base and 2 bases respectively, with 7 bases between them. The CDR3 has 14 amino acids. Germline CDR1 reads LNHDA; CDR2 reads SQIVND (reference sequence). CDR3 in DNA: TGTGCCAGTAGTATAGCACGTGACACAGATACGCAGTATTTT. Translating gives CASSIARDTDTQYF.

This chain links TRBV7-2 with TRBJ2-2, with a tentative D call TRBD2 (6 bases). V shed 1 base and J shed 6 bases, with 12 bases lying between them. CDR3 size: 15 residues. Per the germline V gene, CDR1 is SGHTA and CDR2 is FQGNSA. CDR3 residues: CASSLGQGGAGELFF. The CDR3 coding sequence is TGTGCCAGCAGCTTAGGCCAAGGCGGGGCCGGGGAGCTGTTTTTT. The full variable domain, in which reference TRBV7-2 and TRBJ2-2 provide the parts outside the CDR3, is GAGVSQSPSNKVTEKGKDVELRCDPISGHTALYWYRQSLGQGLEFLIYFQGNSAPDKSGLPSDRFSAERTGGSVSTLTIQRTQQEDSAVYLCASSLGQGGAGELFFGEGSRLTVL.

This clone was detected a few times. J is TRBJ2-2 and V is TRBV5-1; TRBD1 matches at 10 bases. This CDR3 is 15 amino acids long. CDR1 is SGHRS, CDR2 YFSETQ, per germline. With 4 bases clipped from V and 5 bases from J, the junction kept 5 bases outside the gene matches. The CDR3 sequence is CASSPTDRGTGELFF. The CDR3 DNA sequence: TGCGCCAGCAGCCCCACGGACAGGGGGACCGGGGAGCTGTTTTTT.

The chain is built from TRBV2 and TRBJ2-1; the D gene is possibly TRBD1 (5 bases). Trimming took off 6 bases at V and 1 base at J, with 16 bases between the two ends. This CDR3 contains 16 residues. Germline CDR1 SNHLY, CDR2 FYNNEI. The CDR3, as DNA: TGTGCCAGCAGCGGTACAGGATCTGGGTCCTACAATGAGCAGTTCTTC. Its translation is CASSGTGSGSYNEQFF.

This chain links TRBV5-8 with TRBJ2-7; D is undetermined. Germline CDR1 reads SGHTS; CDR2 reads YDEGEE. The V end lost 0 bases, the J end lost 2 bases, and 9 bases lay between the germline ends. The CDR3 length is 14 residues. The CDR3 is CASSLGSTTYEQYF. In DNA form, the CDR3 reads TGTGCCAGCAGCTTGGGCAGCACCACCTACGAGCAGTACTTC.

This clone has only a few counts. The chain carries TRBV7-9 and TRBJ1-2, with D perhaps TRBD1 (5 bases). Trimming removed 1 base from V and 6 bases from J, with 18 bases in between. Germline V lookup: CDR1 SEHNR, CDR2 FQNEAQ (reference sequence). This CDR3 is built from 16 residues. The CDR3 protein is CASSLGAGSPGNGYTF. The CDR3 DNA is TGTGCCAGCAGCTTAGGGGCAGGGTCCCCTGGTAATGGCTACACCTTC.